This T cell receptor beta chain was obtained from a study of response to subunit inactivated influenza vaccine. TCRdb re-called the RT-PCR reads through MiXCR, storing one row per CDR3 protein. The table has hundreds of thousands of distinct CDR3 sequences, around 8% seen once. Only a few counts were recorded for this clonotype. Trimming took off 1 base at V and 5 bases at J, with 12 bases between the two ends. This CDR3 contains 14 residues. Germline CDR1 reads LGHDT; CDR2 reads YNNKEL (reference sequence). The receptor was derived from a man aged 50-75 years who received an inactivated influenza vaccine. This chain joins TRBV3-1 and TRBJ2-7, with D unresolved. Sequenced here: PBMCs from blood, sampled less than 30 months after vaccination. CDR3 nucleotide sequence: TGTGCCAGCAGCCAAGTTGGAGAGCCTCACGAGCAGTACTTC. Encoded protein: CASSQVGEPHEQYF.